These 7 T cell receptor beta chains were all obtained from the same sample, sequenced in a study of blood T cell repertoires in COVID-19. Assay used: immunoSEQ multiplex PCR; TCRdb lists only in-frame clones, some missing. The repertoire has hundreds of thousands of clones, approximately 83% of them found once; the top ten carry around 3.3%. The source material was PBMCs or T cells enriched from blood (not recorded which). All receptors derive from a woman in her forties with acute COVID-19.

The V call is TRBV9, the J call TRBJ2-1; D call uncertain. The germline gives CDR1 SGDLS, CDR2 YYNGEE. The V end lost 0 bases, the J end lost 0 bases, and 7 bases lay between the germline ends. The CDR3 has 15 amino acids. The CDR3 nucleotides are TGTGCCAGCAGCGTAGAACCCAGCTCCTACAATGAGCAGTTCTTC. Translated: CASSVEPSSYNEQFF.

J is TRBJ1-3 and V is TRBV4-1; D unresolved. From germline, CDR1 is MGHRA and CDR2 YSYEKL. The CDR3 sequence is 16 residues long. The V end lost 0 bases, the J end lost 3 bases, and 12 bases lay between the germline ends. In nucleotides, the CDR3 is TGCGCCAGCAGCCAAGATGCCCAGGTGTATGGAAACACCATATATTTT. It specifies CASSQDAQVYGNTIYF.

There are a few counts of this clone. The chain employs TRBV6-5 and TRBJ2-1; TRBD2 matches at 8 bases. This CDR3 has 14 residues. V lost 7 bases to trimming and J lost 3 bases; unmatched junction nucleotides: 5. CDR1 and CDR2 from the germline V gene are MNHEY and SVGAGI. The CDR3 DNA sequence: TGTGCCAGCAAACTAGCGGCTGTCTACAATGAGCAGTTCTTC. The encoded protein is CASKLAAVYNEQFF.

This clone was seen only once. The rearrangement joins TRBV25-1 to TRBJ2-3, with 12 bases lining up with TRBD2. V was clipped by 3 bases and J by 3 bases; unmatched bases: 7. This CDR3 is built from 17 residues. Germline loops: CDR1 MGHDK, CDR2 SYGVNS. CDR3 DNA: TGTGCCAGCAGTGATCCTCGGACTAGCGGGACTACAGATACGCAGTATTTT. Translated, it gives CASSDPRTSGTTDTQYF.

V and J are TRBV19 and TRBJ1-3, with D unclear. Germline values: CDR1 LNHDA, CDR2 SQIVND (reference sequence). Trimming stripped 3 bases from V and 2 bases from J, with 8 bases between. CDR3 size: 14 residues. This chain's CDR3 is CASSMVGTGNTIYF. The CDR3 coding sequence is TGTGCCAGTAGTATGGTTGGCACTGGAAACACCATATATTTT.

The chain couples TRBV7-9 to TRBJ1-2; D is possibly TRBD1 (5 bases). CDR3 length: 15 amino acids. V was clipped by 1 base and J by 4 bases, with 13 bases between them. CDR1 SEHNR and CDR2 FQNEAQ come from the germline V gene (reference sequence). The CDR3 is CASSLGLGHSYGYTF. The DNA for the CDR3 is TGTGCCAGCAGCTTAGGGCTAGGACACAGCTATGGCTACACCTTC.

This chain connects TRBV29-1 to TRBJ2-7, with D tentatively TRBD2 (5 bases). CDR3 size: 13 residues. Germline-derived CDR1 and CDR2 are SQVTM and ANQGSEA. Trimming pared 4 bases from V and 3 bases from J, leaving 13 bases between. CDR3 sequence (DNA): TGCAGCGTTGTAGGTGGGAGTCTCTACGAGCAGTACTTC. Its protein is CSVVGGSLYEQYF.